Detailed here is one TCR beta chain. The sample is drawn from a study of chemoradiotherapy in HPV16-positive cancers. Study at large: Candidate HPV-specific T-cell clones and common TCR motifs came from functional assays in a couple of HPV16-positive patients.

Repeated repertoire sampling spanned the course of chemoradiotherapy. Method: immunoSEQ multiplex PCR; TCRdb's copy keeps in-frame clones and lacks some. The repertoire consists of 25,000 to 30,000 clones, with roughly 93% occurring once and the leading ten covering about a sixth. Germline V gene sequence: CDR1 SGHRS, CDR2 YFSETQ. This CDR3 is built from 13 residues. V lost 1 base, J lost 7 bases, and 8 bases lay in between. The sequencing here drew on blood, taken from a patient who underwent chemoradiotherapy. This receptor was taken from a human donor with HPV-associated anogenital cancer. This chain uses TRBV5-1 with TRBJ2-2; the D is unclear. The CDR3 region has the DNA TGCGCCAGCAGCTTGTTAGTTGGCGGGGAGCTGTTTTTT. Translating it yields CASSLLVGGELFF.